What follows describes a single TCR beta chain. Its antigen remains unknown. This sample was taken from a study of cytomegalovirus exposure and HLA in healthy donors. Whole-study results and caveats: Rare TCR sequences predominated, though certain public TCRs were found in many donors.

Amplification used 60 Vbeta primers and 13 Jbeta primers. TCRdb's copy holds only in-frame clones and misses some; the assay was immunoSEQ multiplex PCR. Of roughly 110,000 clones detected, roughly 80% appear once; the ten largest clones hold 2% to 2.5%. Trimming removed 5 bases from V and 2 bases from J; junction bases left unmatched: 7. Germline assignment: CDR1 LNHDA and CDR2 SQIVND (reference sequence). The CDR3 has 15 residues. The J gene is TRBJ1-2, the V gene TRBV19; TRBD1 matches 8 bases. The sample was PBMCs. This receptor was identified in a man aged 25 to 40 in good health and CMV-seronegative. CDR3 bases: TGTGCCAGTAGTCCCGACCAGGGGGCGAACTATGGCTACACCTTC. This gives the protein CASSPDQGANYGYTF.